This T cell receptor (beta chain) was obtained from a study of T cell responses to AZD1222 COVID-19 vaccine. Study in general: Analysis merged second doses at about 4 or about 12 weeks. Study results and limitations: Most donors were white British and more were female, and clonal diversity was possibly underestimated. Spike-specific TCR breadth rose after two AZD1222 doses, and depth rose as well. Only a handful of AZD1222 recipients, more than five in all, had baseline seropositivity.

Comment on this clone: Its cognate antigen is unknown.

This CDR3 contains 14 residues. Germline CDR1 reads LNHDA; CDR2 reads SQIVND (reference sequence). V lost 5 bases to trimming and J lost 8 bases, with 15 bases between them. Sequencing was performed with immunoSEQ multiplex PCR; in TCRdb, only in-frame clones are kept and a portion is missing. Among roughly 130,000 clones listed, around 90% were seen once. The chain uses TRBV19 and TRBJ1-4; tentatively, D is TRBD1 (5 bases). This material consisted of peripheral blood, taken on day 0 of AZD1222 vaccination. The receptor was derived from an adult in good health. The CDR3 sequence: CASSPRGGSEKLFF. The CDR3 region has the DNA TGTGCCAGTAGTCCCCGCGGGGGATCAGAAAAACTGTTTTTT. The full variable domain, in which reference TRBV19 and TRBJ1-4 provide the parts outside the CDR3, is DGGITQSPKYLFRKEGQNVTLSCEQNLNHDAMYWYRQDPGQGLRLIYYSQIVNDFQKGDIAEGYSVSREKKESFPLTVTSAQKNPTAFYLCASSPRGGSEKLFFGSGTQLSVL.